The 24 T cell receptor beta chains in this list originate from one sample, sequenced in a study of blood T cell repertoires in COVID-19. Clones were read by immunoSEQ multiplex PCR, and TCRdb kept only the in-frame ones, dropping some. The profile shows around 160,000 clones, roughly nine tenths of them singletons. Sequencing was done on a sample of peripheral blood. These receptors were collected from a man between 60 and 75 years old with active or convalescent COVID-19.

CDR3 loop: CASSPRGRQNQPQHF. The CDR3 DNA sequence: TGTGCCAGCTCACCTAGGGGGCGACAAAATCAGCCCCAGCATTTT. The chain employs TRBV18 and TRBJ1-5; 7 bases fit TRBD1. Germline V gives CDR1 KGHSH, CDR2 LQKENI. The CDR3 covers 15 residues. J gave up 4 bases and V 3 bases, and 6 bases lay outside the gene matches.

The chain joins TRBV6-6 to TRBJ2-1, with TRBD1 matching 8 bases. CDR3 size: 16 residues. Germline V lookup: CDR1 MNHNY, CDR2 SVGAGI (reference sequence). Losses at the gene ends were 6 bases for V and 8 bases for J; bases not matched to a gene: 15. The CDR3 DNA follows: TGTGCCAGCAGAAAGCTCCGGACAGGGATTACGGATGAGCAGTTCTTC. It translates to CASRKLRTGITDEQFF.

The chain recombines TRBV6-5 with TRBJ1-1; 7 bases line up with TRBD1. This CDR3 region has 15 residues. The junction had 6 bases not matched to a gene; V was cut back by 2 bases and J by 3 bases. The germline V gene encodes CDR1 MNHEY and CDR2 SVGAGI. CDR3 coding DNA: TGTGCCAGCAGTTACACAGGGGTTCTAGACACTGAAGCTTTCTTT. Translated: CASSYTGVLDTEAFF.

This clone was observed a handful of times. V usage is TRBV6-1 and J usage is TRBJ1-6, with a weak D call TRBD1 (6 bases). Germline CDR1 reads MNHNS; CDR2 reads SASEGT. The CDR3 contains 17 residues. The V end was cut by 1 base, the J end by 7 bases, with 17 bases between. In nucleotides, the CDR3 is TGTGCCAGCAGTGAAGTTTGGTCGGGGCAGGGGAATTCACCCCTCCACTTT. Amino acid sequence: CASSEVWSGQGNSPLHF.

The chain carries TRBV5-6 and TRBJ1-5; a possible D gene is TRBD1 (5 bases). The CDR3 has 17 amino acids. Per germline, CDR1 SGHDT and CDR2 YYEEEE. V was trimmed by 1 base and J by 1 base, leaving 15 bases between them. The CDR3 region is CASSLRGLRVSNQPQHF. The CDR3 bases are TGTGCCAGCAGCTTGAGGGGCCTGAGAGTAAGCAATCAGCCCCAGCATTTT.

The rearrangement uses TRBV18 and TRBJ2-1, with TRBD2 identical over 8 bases. The CDR3 loop spans 17 amino acids. V dropped 0 bases and J dropped 6; count of bases not matched to a gene: 10. Germline CDR1 reads KGHSH; CDR2 reads LQKENI. The CDR3 protein is CASSPPHTGGFFNEQFF. DNA for the CDR3: TGTGCCAGCTCACCACCACATACGGGGGGGTTTTTCAATGAGCAGTTCTTC.

The CDR3 DNA sequence: TGTGCCAGCAGTGAAAGGGCTAGCGGGAACACCGGGGAGCTGTTTTTT. Translated, it gives CASSERASGNTGELFF. The V gene is TRBV6-4, the J gene TRBJ2-2; 7 bases align to TRBD2. After removal of 3 bases from V and 1 base from J, the junction contained 5 bases not matched to a gene. Per the germline V gene, CDR1 is MRHNA and CDR2 is SNTAGT. This CDR3 spans 16 amino acids.

The CDR3 loop reads CASTAGQGWYGYTF. The CDR3 DNA is TGTGCCAGCACCGCGGGACAGGGTTGGTATGGCTACACCTTC. The chain links TRBV9 to TRBJ1-2, with TRBD1 matching 9 bases. The J segment lost 5 bases and the V segment lost 6 bases, leaving 8 bases of the junction unmatched. CDR3 length: 14 residues. Germline V gives CDR1 SGDLS, CDR2 YYNGEE.

The V and J genes are TRBV5-6 and TRBJ1-1, with a possible D match to TRBD1 (6 bases). This CDR3 is built from 14 residues. V was clipped by 4 bases and J by 6 bases, with 16 bases between them. CDR1 SGHDT and CDR2 YYEEEE come from the germline V gene. The CDR3 bases are TGTGCCAGCAGCCCTCAGGGGCGGACTGCTGAAGCTTTCTTT. Protein sequence: CASSPQGRTAEAFF.

The chain links TRBV4-1 to TRBJ2-2; perhaps TRBD2 as D (7 bases). V dropped 8 bases and J dropped 6 bases, with 22 bases sitting between them. Germline values: CDR1 MGHRA, CDR2 YSYEKL. The CDR3 runs to 16 residues. The chain's CDR3 is CASRQESGAESGELFF. The CDR3 nucleotides are TGCGCCAGCCGACAGGAGAGCGGGGCGGAATCCGGGGAGCTGTTTTTT.

This chain joins TRBV6-5 and TRBJ1-3; D gene uncertain. The germline CDR1 and CDR2 sequences are MNHEY and SVGAGI. The CDR3 is 16 residues long. The germline V and J ends were trimmed by 0 bases and 0 bases, with 9 bases remaining between them. The CDR3 sequence: CASSYSTPRSGNTIYF. As DNA, the CDR3 is TGTGCCAGCAGTTACTCGACACCTCGCTCTGGAAACACCATATATTTT.

The chain joins TRBV5-8 to TRBJ1-2, with a possible D match to TRBD1 (6 bases). CDR1 is SGHTS and CDR2 is YDEGEE in the germline V gene. The CDR3 runs to 13 residues. V was trimmed by 4 bases and J by 2 bases, leaving 9 bases between them. DNA for the CDR3: TGTGCCAGCAGCGATGACAGGAACTATGGCTACACCTTC. Its protein is CASSDDRNYGYTF. Filled out from reference TRBV5-8 and TRBJ1-2, the complete variable domain reads EAGVTQSPTHLIKTRGQQATLRCSPISGHTSVYWYQQALGLGLQFLLWYDEGEERNRGNFPPRFSGRQFPNYSSELNVNALELEDSALYLCASSDDRNYGYTFGSGTRLTVV.

The V and J genes are TRBV5-1 and TRBJ2-3; the D gene is possibly TRBD2 (5 bases). This CDR3 region has 11 residues. In germline, CDR1 is SGHRS, CDR2 YFSETQ. The V end lost 7 bases, the J end lost 4 bases, and 7 bases lay between the germline ends. The CDR3 DNA is TGCGCCAGCCAGGAGGCAGATACGCAGTATTTT. Translated: CASQEADTQYF.

This chain uses TRBV6-6 with TRBJ1-1; a possible D gene is TRBD1 (5 bases). The CDR3 has 18 amino acids. Trimming removed 5 bases at V and 4 bases at J, with 26 bases between. The V gene's germline CDR1 is MNHNY and CDR2 SVGAGI (reference sequence). DNA of the CDR3: TGTGCCAGCAGTCGCCGGGGTCCGGCGGGGCGTCCGGGCACTGAAGCTTTCTTT. Its translation is CASSRRGPAGRPGTEAFF.

The chain couples TRBV9 to TRBJ1-1; D gene unclear. Trimming shortened V by 0 bases and J by 1 base, and 7 bases separated the two germline ends. The CDR3 contains 14 residues. In germline, CDR1 is SGDLS, CDR2 YYNGEE. CDR3 sequence: CASSVVSGNTEAFF. The CDR3 DNA is TGTGCCAGCAGCGTAGTCTCGGGGAACACTGAAGCTTTCTTT.

The chain employs TRBV7-2 and TRBJ1-3; possible D gene TRBD1, 5 bases. Germline CDR1 reads SGHTA; CDR2 reads FQGNSA. The CDR3 has 15 amino acids. The V end lost 5 bases, the J end lost 0 bases, and 11 bases lay between the germline ends. The CDR3 loop is CASSMTDRSGNTIYF. In DNA form, the CDR3 reads TGTGCCAGCAGCATGACAGACCGCTCTGGAAACACCATATATTTT.

The V gene is TRBV7-9, the J gene TRBJ2-1; D possibly corresponds to TRBD2 (5 bases). Trimming shortened V by 5 bases and J by 4 bases, and 15 bases separated the two germline ends. This CDR3 has 15 amino acids. Germline loops: CDR1 SEHNR, CDR2 FQNEAQ (reference sequence). The CDR3 sequence: CASSASTYVYNEQFF. CDR3 coding DNA: TGTGCCAGCAGCGCTAGCACCTACGTTTACAATGAGCAGTTCTTC.

A single count supports this clone. Distinct nucleotide sequences in the sample also encode this CDR3. This chain uses TRBV29-1 with TRBJ2-7, with 11 positions matching TRBD2. The CDR3 runs 13 residues. V lost 6 bases, J lost 1 base, and 2 bases stayed unmatched. Germline V gene data show CDR1 as SQVTM and CDR2 as ANQGSEA. The CDR3 DNA is TGCAGCGTAGGGACTAGCGGATCCTACGAGCAGTACTTC. Residues: CSVGTSGSYEQYF.

The chain combines TRBV5-1 with TRBJ2-3; a possible D gene is TRBD2 (6 bases). V was trimmed by 5 bases and J by 6 bases, leaving 13 bases between them. Germline CDR1 reads SGHRS; CDR2 reads YFSETQ. This CDR3 is built from 13 residues. CDR3 DNA sequence: TGCGCCAGCAGTTCGGAGGGCCTGGATACGCAGTATTTT. Protein: CASSSEGLDTQYF.

V and J are TRBV2 and TRBJ1-1; perhaps TRBD1 as D (6 bases). Germline V lookup: CDR1 SNHLY, CDR2 FYNNEI. V lost 7 bases and J lost 5, with 11 bases in between. CDR3 length: 12 residues. CDR3 amino acids: CASISRGTEAFF. The DNA of the CDR3 is TGTGCCAGCATTTCCAGGGGAACTGAAGCTTTCTTT.

This chain links TRBV4-2 with TRBJ2-3; D is uncertain. This CDR3 comprises 17 residues. The germline gives CDR1 LGHNA, CDR2 YNFKEQ. V lost 0 bases, J lost 0 bases, and 13 bases lay in between. The CDR3 reads CASSQDAHPASTDTQYF. CDR3 in DNA: TGTGCCAGCAGCCAAGACGCGCACCCCGCGAGCACAGATACGCAGTATTTT.

The chain couples TRBV9 to TRBJ2-5, with 9 positions matching TRBD2. There are 15 residues in the CDR3. The junction had 7 bases not matched to a gene; V was cut back by 0 bases and J by 7 bases. Germline CDR1 reads SGDLS; CDR2 reads YYNGEE. The chain's CDR3 is CASSVGSGGAGTQYF. The CDR3 DNA reads TGTGCCAGCAGCGTAGGTAGCGGGGGTGCGGGGACCCAGTACTTC.

The rearrangement links TRBV19 to TRBJ2-7; 10 bases match TRBD2. With V trimmed by 2 bases and J by 3 bases, 4 bases remained unmatched. The CDR3 runs 15 residues. Germline assignment: CDR1 LNHDA and CDR2 SQIVND (reference sequence). This CDR3 is CASSILAGGGYEQYF. The DNA of the CDR3 is TGTGCCAGTAGTATATTAGCGGGAGGTGGCTACGAGCAGTACTTC.

The chain is built from TRBV5-1 and TRBJ1-2; D remains unclear. Trimming removed 2 bases at V and 2 bases at J, with 13 bases between. Germline CDR1 reads SGHRS; CDR2 reads YFSETQ. The CDR3 has 15 residues. CDR3 nucleotides: TGCGCCAGCAGCTTAGGAGGCGAAGGAAACTATGGCTACACCTTC. It codes for CASSLGGEGNYGYTF.